Here is one T cell receptor beta chain with its context. The data were obtained in a study of cytomegalovirus exposure and HLA in healthy donors. Primers included in the PCR were 60 Vbeta and 13 Jbeta primers. Repertoires were generated with immunoSEQ multiplex PCR, while TCRdb's copy carries only in-frame clones and drops some. In the table there are some 95,000 clones, roughly 71% of which are singletons. In germline, CDR1 is SGHNT, CDR2 YYREEE (reference sequence). This CDR3 comprises 15 residues. V lost 4 bases, J lost 7 bases, and 12 bases stayed unmatched. The receptor was derived from a woman aged 40 to 55 in good health and CMV-seronegative. Sequenced material: PBMCs. This chain links TRBV5-4 with TRBJ2-5; 8 bases fit TRBD2. The CDR3 loop reads CASSPGGDGLGTQYF. CDR3 nucleotides: TGTGCCAGCAGCCCCGGGGGGGATGGGTTGGGGACCCAGTACTTC.